Described below is a single T cell receptor beta chain sequence and its context. CDR1 is ENHRY and CDR2 is SYGVKD in the germline V gene. V shed 6 bases and J shed 4 bases, with 10 bases lying between them. CDR3 length: 13 residues. Clones were sequenced by immunoSEQ multiplex PCR, and TCRdb holds only the in-frame ones, with some missing. Of under 70,000 clones detected, approximately 90% appear once; the ten largest clones hold roughly 7%. This record comes from a study of blood T cell repertoires in COVID-19. V and J are TRBV10-3 and TRBJ1-5; D is unclear. The clonotype was recovered from a woman aged 60-70 years with active or convalescent COVID-19. Sequencing used peripheral blood. The CDR3 sequence: CAISAQENQPQHF. CDR3 sequence (DNA): TGTGCCATCAGCGCTCAGGAAAATCAGCCCCAGCATTTT.